The next 24 T cell receptor beta chains were all read from a single sample in a study of graft-versus-host responses after intestinal transplantation. Repertoires were generated with immunoSEQ multiplex PCR, while TCRdb's copy carries only in-frame clones and drops some. The table includes around 95,000 clones, about 90% detected once. These receptors' antigens are unknown. The source was unstimulated CD4+ T cells sorted from spleen or lymph node cells, collected before transplant. The receptors derive from a human donor who was the organ donor for an intestinal transplant.

The sample holds a few counts of this clone. The V and J genes are TRBV6-6 and TRBJ2-7; D may match TRBD1 or TRBD2 (5 bases each). The CDR3 is made up of 13 amino acids. Germline CDR1 MNHNY, CDR2 SVGAGI (reference sequence). V lost 4 bases to trimming and J lost 7 bases, with 14 bases between them. CDR3 sequence reads: CASSSGTPLEQYF. In nucleotides, the CDR3 is TGTGCCAGCAGTTCCGGGACGCCTTTGGAGCAGTACTTC.

The chain combines TRBV28 with TRBJ2-3; maybe TRBD1 (5 bases). The V end lost 7 bases, the J end lost 0 bases, and 20 bases lay between the germline ends. The germline V gene encodes CDR1 MDHEN and CDR2 SYDVKM. The CDR3 is 17 amino acids. The CDR3 DNA reads TGTGCCAGCATGGGGCGGATGGGGCTCTCTAGCACAGATACGCAGTATTTT. Translating gives CASMGRMGLSSTDTQYF.

This chain connects TRBV11-2 to TRBJ1-6; D not certain. Trimming shortened V by 5 bases and J by 8 bases, and 13 bases separated the two germline ends. This CDR3 has 14 residues. Germline CDR1 and CDR2: SGHAT and FQNNGV. CDR3 DNA: TGTGCCAGCAGCCTCCGACCCTCGGATTCACCCCTCCACTTT. Amino acids: CASSLRPSDSPLHF. Supplemented by reference TRBV11-2 and TRBJ1-6, the full variable domain reads EAGVAQSPRYKIIEKRQSVAFWCNPISGHATLYWYQQILGQGPKLLIQFQNNGVVDDSQLPKDRFSAERLKGVDSTLKIQPAKLEDSAVYLCASSLRPSDSPLHFGNGTRLTVT.

The chain combines TRBV5-6 with TRBJ1-1, with 9 bases matching TRBD1. Per the germline V gene, CDR1 is SGHDT and CDR2 is YYEEEE. The V segment lost 4 bases and the J segment 4 bases; nucleotides outside the gene matches: 8. The CDR3 is made up of 15 amino acids. The CDR3 loop is CASSLDRGLGTEAFF. CDR3 in DNA: TGTGCCAGCAGCCTGGACAGGGGTCTGGGCACTGAAGCTTTCTTT.

This clone was seen a single time. J is TRBJ2-6 and V is TRBV5-6; the D gene is possibly TRBD2 (5 bases). Trimming took 1 base from V and 2 from J, leaving 7 bases between them. Per the germline V gene, CDR1 is SGHDT and CDR2 is YYEEEE. This CDR3 spans 15 amino acids. The CDR3 loop reads CASSLRGPGANVLTF. The CDR3 DNA reads TGTGCCAGCAGCTTGAGAGGGCCTGGGGCCAACGTCCTGACTTTC. The whole variable domain, filled in from reference TRBV5-6 and TRBJ2-6, reads DAGVTQSPTHLIKTRGQQVTLRCSPKSGHDTVSWYQQALGQGPQFIFQYYEEEERQRGNFPDRFSGHQFPNYSSELNVNALLLGDSALYLCASSLRGPGANVLTFGAGSRLTVL.

V gene TRBV30 combines with J gene TRBJ2-7; possible D gene TRBD1, 6 bases. V was cut by 2 bases and J by 5 bases, with 13 bases left in between. Germline CDR1 reads GTSNPN; CDR2 reads SVGIG (reference sequence). The CDR3 has 13 amino acids. The CDR3 DNA is TGTGCCTGGAGTTCGAACAGGGTCGACGAGCAGTACTTC. Protein sequence: CAWSSNRVDEQYF.

The V and J genes are TRBV28 and TRBJ1-6; D may be TRBD1 (6 bases). The germline V gene encodes CDR1 MDHEN and CDR2 SYDVKM. CDR3 length equals 12 residues. The germline V and J ends were trimmed by 9 bases and 9 bases, with 12 bases remaining between them. The CDR3 region has the DNA TGTGCCAGTTATTCCAGGGGTTCACCCCTCCACTTT. It codes for CASYSRGSPLHF.

V gene TRBV30 combines with J gene TRBJ1-6, with TRBD1 as a possible D gene (5 bases). The CDR3 runs 11 residues. The germline V and J ends were trimmed by 6 bases and 14 bases, with 14 bases remaining between them. Germline V gene data show CDR1 as GTSNPN and CDR2 as SVGIG (reference sequence). In DNA form, the CDR3 reads TGTGCCTGTACCGGGACTTTGGCCCTCCACTTT. Amino acids: CACTGTLALHF.

The chain uses TRBV7-6 and TRBJ2-7; weak D call: TRBD1 (5 bases). CDR3 length equals 13 residues. The ends were cut back, 5 bases at V and 4 bases at J, with 12 bases in the middle. CDR1 is SGHVS, CDR2 FNYEAQ, per germline. The CDR3, as DNA: TGTGCCAGCAGCGGCAATGGGGCTTACGAGCAGTACTTC. The encoded protein is CASSGNGAYEQYF.

CDR3 sequence: CASSIGTGSFGNQPQHF. The CDR3 nucleotides are TGTGCCAGTAGTATAGGGACAGGGAGCTTTGGCAATCAGCCCCAGCATTTT. V gene TRBV19 combines with J gene TRBJ1-5; 8 nucleotides agree with TRBD1. Germline-derived CDR1 and CDR2 are LNHDA and SQIVND (reference sequence). The CDR3 is made up of 17 amino acids. The V and J ends lost 1 base and 2 bases, in that order; junction bases with no gene match: 7.

This rearrangement joins TRBV28 to TRBJ2-7; D remains unclear. The V end was cut by 3 bases, the J end by 1 base, with 7 bases between. CDR1 and CDR2 (germline): MDHEN, SYDVKM. The CDR3 consists of 13 residues. As DNA, the CDR3 is TGTGCCAGCAGTTTTAACCCTTCCTACGAGCAGTACTTC. Its translation is CASSFNPSYEQYF.

The chain couples TRBV9 to TRBJ1-2; D uncertain. V lost 4 bases to trimming and J lost 4 bases, with 14 bases between them. The germline V gene encodes CDR1 SGDLS and CDR2 YYNGEE. The length of the CDR3 is 14 residues. CDR3 region: CASSLDVEFYGYTF. CDR3 in DNA: TGTGCCAGCAGCTTGGACGTAGAATTCTATGGCTACACCTTC.

The CDR3 sequence is CASSSGTANEKLFF. CDR3 in DNA: TGTGCCAGCAGTTCCGGGACAGCGAATGAAAAACTGTTTTTT. The chain carries TRBV28 and TRBJ1-4, with TRBD1 matching over 7 bases. V trimming: 4 bases; J trimming: 5 bases; junction bases outside the gene matches: 4. The germline V gene has CDR1 MDHEN and CDR2 SYDVKM. The CDR3 length is 14 residues.

The chain has TRBV28 and TRBJ2-7; D remains ambiguous. There are 13 residues in the CDR3. Germline V lookup: CDR1 MDHEN, CDR2 SYDVKM. V lost 2 bases, J lost 2 bases, and 7 bases lay in between. The CDR3 protein is CASSLDGPYEQYF. The CDR3 DNA reads TGTGCCAGCAGTTTAGATGGCCCCTACGAGCAGTACTTC.

The rearrangement links TRBV6-1 to TRBJ1-4; D may be TRBD1 (5 bases). The CDR3 consists of 14 residues. Germline CDR1 and CDR2: MNHNS and SASEGT. V gave up 5 bases and J gave up 5 bases, with 12 bases separating them. CDR3 sequence (DNA): TGTGCCAGCAGTCCCGGGGCCCCCAATGAAAAACTGTTTTTT. This codes for CASSPGAPNEKLFF.

For the CDR3, the DNA is TGTGCCTGGAGTGTACGGGCCCGGGCAGGAGATAGCAATCAGCCCCAGCATTTT. It is translated as CAWSVRARAGDSNQPQHF. V gene TRBV30 combines with J gene TRBJ1-5; D remains unclear. The CDR3 contains 18 residues. Germline V gene lookup returns CDR1 GTSNPN and CDR2 SVGIG (reference sequence). V was shortened by 0 bases and J by 0 bases, with 18 bases between the two germline ends.

Only a few counts were recorded for this clone. The CDR3 spells CASSIVGRTGGHGQPQHF. In nucleotides, the CDR3 is TGTGCCAGTAGTATAGTTGGCCGGACGGGGGGGCACGGTCAGCCCCAGCATTTT. The chain has TRBV19 and TRBJ1-5; possible D gene TRBD1, 6 bases. The V end was cut by 1 base, the J end by 6 bases, with 22 bases between. The CDR3 sequence is 18 residues long. Germline CDR1 reads LNHDA; CDR2 reads SQIVND (reference sequence).

This sequence joins TRBV28 and TRBJ2-3, with TRBD2 as a possible D gene (6 bases). The CDR3 contains 15 residues. The V end lost 1 base, the J end lost 5 bases, and 13 bases lay between the germline ends. Germline-derived CDR1 and CDR2 are MDHEN and SYDVKM. CDR3 nucleotide sequence: TGTGCCAGCAGTTTATTCTCAGCGGGTGGAGATACGCAGTATTTT. It encodes CASSLFSAGGDTQYF.

The chain recombines TRBV7-2 with TRBJ2-1; 8 bases line up with TRBD2. V was clipped by 4 bases and J by 6 bases; unmatched bases: 5. Germline V gene data show CDR1 as SGHTA and CDR2 as FQGNSA. The CDR3 sequence is 14 residues long. CDR3 sequence: CASSSGLARNEQFF. The DNA for the CDR3 is TGTGCCAGCAGCTCCGGACTAGCCCGCAATGAGCAGTTCTTC.

A note on this clone: Other DNA variants within this sample encode the same CDR3. DNA for the CDR3: TGTGCCAGCAGTCCGGGACAGGGCAACTATGGCTACACCTTC. As protein: CASSPGQGNYGYTF. This chain uses TRBV28 with TRBJ1-2; 9 bases agree with TRBD1. V trimming: 5 bases; J trimming: 2 bases; junction bases outside the gene matches: 3. CDR3 length: 14 amino acids. The germline gives CDR1 MDHEN, CDR2 SYDVKM.

The V and J genes are TRBV5-6 and TRBJ2-3; no clear D gene. V gave up 2 bases and J gave up 6 bases, with 10 bases separating them. CDR3 length: 13 residues. The germline CDR1 and CDR2 sequences are SGHDT and YYEEEE. The CDR3 loop is CASSFGRRDTQYF. The CDR3 DNA reads TGTGCCAGCAGCTTCGGCCGGCGGGATACGCAGTATTTT. Filled out from reference TRBV5-6 and TRBJ2-3, the complete variable domain reads DAGVTQSPTHLIKTRGQQVTLRCSPKSGHDTVSWYQQALGQGPQFIFQYYEEEERQRGNFPDRFSGHQFPNYSSELNVNALLLGDSALYLCASSFGRRDTQYFGPGTRLTVL.

The J gene is TRBJ2-3, the V gene TRBV19; no reliable D call. Trimming removed 8 bases at V and 1 base at J, with 10 bases between. Germline V lookup: CDR1 LNHDA, CDR2 SQIVND (reference sequence). The CDR3 contains 13 residues. The CDR3 DNA reads TGTGCCAGTTCCCGTATGGGCACAGATACGCAGTATTTT. It translates to CASSRMGTDTQYF. Variable domain in full (rest from reference TRBV19 and TRBJ2-3): DGGITQSPKYLFRKEGQNVTLSCEQNLNHDAMYWYRQDPGQGLRLIYYSQIVNDFQKGDIAEGYSVSREKKESFPLTVTSAQKNPTAFYLCASSRMGTDTQYFGPGTRLTVL.

This clone was seen a few times. The chain is built from TRBV28 and TRBJ2-1; D possibly matches TRBD1 or TRBD2 (6 bases each). This CDR3 is 14 amino acids long. The V end was cut by 10 bases, the J end by 3 bases, with 16 bases between. Germline CDR1 is MDHEN and CDR2 is SYDVKM. The CDR3 DNA reads as TGTGCCACCGAGGGGGGATCACTCTACAATGAGCAGTTCTTC. The encoded protein is CATEGGSLYNEQFF. Combining the CDR3 with reference TRBV28 and TRBJ2-1 gives the whole variable domain DVKVTQSSRYLVKRTGEKVFLECVQDMDHENMFWYRQDPGLGLRLIYFSYDVKMKEKGDIPEGYSVSREKKERFSLILESASTNQTSMYLCATEGGSLYNEQFFGPGTRLTVL.

The J gene is TRBJ2-2, the V gene TRBV5-1, with 9 positions matching TRBD1. Germline CDR1 reads SGHRS; CDR2 reads YFSETQ. With 0 bases clipped from V and 2 bases from J, the junction kept 11 bases outside the gene matches. The CDR3 spans 19 residues. The CDR3 sequence: CASSLVVGQGRGNTGELFF. The CDR3 DNA follows: TGCGCCAGCAGCTTGGTTGTGGGACAGGGAAGGGGAAACACCGGGGAGCTGTTTTTT. Filled out from reference TRBV5-1 and TRBJ2-2, the complete variable domain reads KAGVTQTPRYLIKTRGQQVTLSCSPISGHRSVSWYQQTPGQGLQFLFEYFSETQRNKGNFPGRFSGRQFSNSRSEMNVSTLELGDSALYLCASSLVVGQGRGNTGELFFGEGSRLTVL.